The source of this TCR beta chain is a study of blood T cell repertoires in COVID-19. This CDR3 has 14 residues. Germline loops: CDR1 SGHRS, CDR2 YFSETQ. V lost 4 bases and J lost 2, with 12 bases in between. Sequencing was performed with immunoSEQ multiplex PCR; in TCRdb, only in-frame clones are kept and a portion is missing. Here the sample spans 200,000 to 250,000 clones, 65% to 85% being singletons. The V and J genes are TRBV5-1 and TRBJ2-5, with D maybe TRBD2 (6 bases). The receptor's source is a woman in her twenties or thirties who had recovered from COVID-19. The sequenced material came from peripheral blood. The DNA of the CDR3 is TGCGCCAGCAGCCCTGGGGGGTTACAAGAGACCCAGTACTTC. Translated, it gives CASSPGGLQETQYF.